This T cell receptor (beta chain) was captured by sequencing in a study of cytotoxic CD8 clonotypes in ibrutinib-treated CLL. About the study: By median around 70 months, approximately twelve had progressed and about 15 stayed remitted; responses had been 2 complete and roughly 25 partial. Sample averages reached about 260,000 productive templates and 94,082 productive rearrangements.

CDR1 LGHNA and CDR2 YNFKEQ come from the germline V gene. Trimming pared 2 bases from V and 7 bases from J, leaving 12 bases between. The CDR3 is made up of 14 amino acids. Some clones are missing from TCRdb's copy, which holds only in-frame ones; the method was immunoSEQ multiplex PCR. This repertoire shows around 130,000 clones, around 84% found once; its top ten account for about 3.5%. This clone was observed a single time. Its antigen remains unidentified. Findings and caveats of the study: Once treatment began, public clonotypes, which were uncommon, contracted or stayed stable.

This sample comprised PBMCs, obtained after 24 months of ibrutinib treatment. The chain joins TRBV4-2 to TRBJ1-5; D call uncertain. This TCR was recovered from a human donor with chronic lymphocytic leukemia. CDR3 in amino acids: CASSQQDTGQPQHF. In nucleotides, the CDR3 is TGTGCCAGCAGCCAACAAGACACGGGGCAGCCCCAGCATTTT.